This T cell receptor (beta chain) was sequenced for a study of blood T cell repertoires in COVID-19 (dated by TCRdb to the early 2020s). For context, the study as a whole: Samples from collaborators originated in the United States, Italy and Spain and spanned both the acute and convalescent phases of COVID-19. Samples came from the ongoing ImmuneRACE study (first 160 participants) plus 1,254 subjects from 6 global collaborators. Subjects who had been exposed to COVID-19, were actively infected with it, or had recovered from it provided the deeply sampled blood TCRbeta repertoires that made up the dataset. The prospective study material was composed of cDNA or gDNA derived from T cells, B-cell-depleted T cells, or PBMCs. The repertoires were made available in a free public database intended to serve as a resource for research on the immune response to SARS-CoV-2. A de-identified subject ID, COVID-19 status, age in years and sex were almost always included in the sample metadata. Where available, HLA class I and class II types were taken from metadata supplied by the sample provider and were not determined by assay-based typing.

Participants in the prospective study were enrolled through a virtual design, were aged about 18 to 90 years, and lived in fewer than 30 United States geographic areas. Cohort assignment in the prospective study relied on participant-reported clinical history from a screening survey and a study questionnaire. Recovered participants in ImmuneRACE Cohort 3 were defined by two consecutive negative NP/OP PCR tests, clearance by a healthcare professional, or resolution of symptoms. Each participant in the prospective study had whole blood, serum and a nasopharyngeal or oropharyngeal swab collected by mobile phlebotomists. Participants in the prospective study had the option to provide additional blood draws and questionnaires over an approximately 2-month period. Prospective study blood samples were shipped either frozen or at room temperature before DNA extraction. The research as a whole found: The quantity of clinical and demographic metadata differed by source and by participant and was supplied without curation.

V drops 4 bases and J drops 3 bases, leaving 15 bases in between. The cysteine opens and the phenylalanine closes a CDR3 of 16 amino acids. Only CDR3 DNA is held: 48 bases, read in frame from base 1. CDR1 and CDR2, per the germline V gene (reference sequence), are MNHNY and SVGAGI. Concerning this clone itself: There is no known antigen for this receptor. No per-base quality is available; no much larger clone lies one base away.

The immunoSEQ Assay, a bias-controlled multiplex PCR, was used to amplify TCRbeta CDR3 regions from genomic DNA. The authors' pipeline ran thus. Nucleated cell counts per sample were estimated from amplification of reference gene primers within the assay. To quantify the absolute abundance of each unique TCRbeta CDR3 rearrangement, sequence reads were collapsed and filtered. For each sample, productive Simpson clonality was calculated as the square root of Simpson's diversity index over productive rearrangements. TCRdb mirrors the immuneACCESS table, restricted to in-frame sequences. Some clones are absent from its copies; in checked studies, under half trace to an unresolved V gene, and the reason for the others is unknown. V and J calls and clone size are those listed in that table; D and trimming were worked out from the DNA. Here the sample has roughly 330,000 clones; roughly 86% occur a single time. The biggest ten clones account for under 5.5% of the sample.

The receptor was isolated from a woman in her twenties or thirties who had recovered from COVID-19. The sequenced sample was PBMCs or T cells enriched from blood (not recorded which). The chain is encoded by TRBV6-6 joined to TRBJ1-4, with no D gene named confidently. The bases are TGTGCCAGCAGTTTCCCCACGGGAACATCTAATGAAAAACTGTTTTTT. This gives the protein CASSFPTGTSNEKLFF.